Below, 2 T cell receptor beta chains from the same sample are listed, as sequenced in a study of neurological immune-mediated disorders. TCRdb re-called the 5' RACE reads through MiXCR, storing one row per CDR3 protein. The repertoire has tens of thousands of distinct CDR3 sequences, about 14% of them found once; the top ten carry 6.5% to 8%. Material for sequencing was PBMCs. The receptor source for this set is a woman aged 45-59 years in good health.

At least ten counts were recorded for this clonotype. The CDR3 reads CASSERTSGGVLEQFF. The CDR3, as DNA: TGTGCCAGCAGTGAGAGGACTAGCGGGGGCGTCTTGGAGCAGTTCTTC. The chain uses TRBV6-2 or TRBV6-3 and TRBJ2-1, with 13 bases that match TRBD2. The germline V gene encodes CDR1 MNHEY and CDR2 SVGEGT. This CDR3 is 16 amino acids long. J was trimmed by 10 bases and V by 5 bases; bases with no gene match: 11.

A note on this clonotype: At one boundary the junction diverges from the germline segment, which might be a read error. The V gene is TRBV14, the J gene TRBJ1-1; the D gene is possibly TRBD1 (5 bases). CDR1 is SGHDN, CDR2 FVKESK, per germline. The CDR3 loop spans 13 amino acids. CDR3 amino acids: CASCQDFGTESFF. The CDR3 nucleotides are TGTGCCAGCTGCCAAGATTTCGGGACTGAATCTTTCTTT.